This T cell receptor beta chain was observed in a study of Ad26.COV2.S vaccination and SARS-CoV-2 variants. Findings and limits, study-wide: Possibly, TCR breadth and depth analyses underestimated total T cell responses.

Germline V CDR1 and CDR2: MNHEY, SMNVEV (reference sequence). V was cut by 0 bases and J by 1 base, with 3 bases left in between. The CDR3 runs 14 residues. Turning to this clone: The antigen is undetermined.

Specified treatment: about 20 received Ad26.COV2.S at low or high dose, single or two shots; roughly 5 received placebo; per-sample allocation not given. Following the first vaccine or placebo injection, samples were taken on day 63. The assay was immunoSEQ multiplex PCR, and TCRdb's table has in-frame clones only and misses some. The profile shows 300,000 to 350,000 clones, 86% of them singletons. The sample consisted of peripheral blood, taken in a trial of Ad26.COV2.S vaccine versus placebo. The source is a person aged 18-65 years who received the Ad26.COV2.S COVID-19 vaccine or a placebo. This chain joins TRBV27 and TRBJ2-2; no clear D gene. CDR3 protein: CASSLSLNTGELFF. CDR3 sequence (DNA): TGTGCCAGCAGTTTATCTTTGAACACCGGGGAGCTGTTTTTT.